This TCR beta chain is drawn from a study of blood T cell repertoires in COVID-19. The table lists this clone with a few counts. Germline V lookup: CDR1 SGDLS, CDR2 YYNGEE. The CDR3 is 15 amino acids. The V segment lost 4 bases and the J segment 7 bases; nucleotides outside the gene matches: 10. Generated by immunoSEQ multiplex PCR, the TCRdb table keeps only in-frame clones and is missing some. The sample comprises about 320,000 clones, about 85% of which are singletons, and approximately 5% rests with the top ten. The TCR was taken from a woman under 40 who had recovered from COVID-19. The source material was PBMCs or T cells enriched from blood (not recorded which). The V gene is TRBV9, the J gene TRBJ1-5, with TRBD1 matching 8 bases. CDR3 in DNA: TGTGCCAGCAGCCCCAGGACAGGGTTTGGACAGCCCCAGCATTTT. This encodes CASSPRTGFGQPQHF. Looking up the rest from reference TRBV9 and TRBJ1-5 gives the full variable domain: DSGVTQTPKHLITATGQRVTLRCSPRSGDLSVYWYQQSLDQGLQFLIQYYNGEERAKGNILERFSAQQFPDLHSELNLSSLELGDSALYFCASSPRTGFGQPQHFGDGTRLSIL.